The rows below give T cell receptor beta chains drawn from one sample of a study of T-cell memory formation after mild COVID-19. TCRdb itself ran the 5' RACE reads through MiXCR, one entry per CDR3 protein. The data show about 390,000 distinct CDR3 sequences, about a sixth seen once. Sequencing input: PBMCs or a T cell subset sorted from them (not recorded which). The receptors were gathered from a man between 18 and 35 years old who had mild COVID-19 (a few samples of this study predate the infection). Cell type and time point are not known. Both conserved end residues are part of each CDR3. Fields, in order: J gene, D gene, clone size, V gene, CDR3 DNA, CDR3 protein. A D gene is named only where the DNA matches it firmly. Where a row states a size, it is once, few, many or the class of an expanded clone; other rows omit it.

TRBJ2-7,TRBD2,-,TRBV7-2,TGTGCCAGCAGCTCCCAGCGGGGGAGCTCCTACGAGCAGTACTTC,CASSSQRGSSYEQYF
TRBJ2-7,TRBD2,few,TRBV12-3/TRBV12-4,TGTGCCAGCAGTTTCGCACCGGGACTAGCAGTCGCCTACGAGCAGTACTTC,CASSFAPGLAVAYEQYF
TRBJ2-3,-,few,TRBV7-2,TGTGCCAGCACCCGCGGGACCGACACAGATACGCAGTATTTT,CASTRGTDTDTQYF
TRBJ2-1,-,few,TRBV7-3,TGTGCCAGCAGCCCGAGCGCCCGGGACGGAAACTACAATGAGCAGTTCTTC,CASSPSARDGNYNEQFF
TRBJ1-6,-,-,TRBV6-1,TGTGCCAGCAGCATAACCGGGACGGGTAATTCACCCCTCCACTTT,CASSITGTGNSPLHF
TRBJ1-2,-,many,TRBV29-1,TGCAGCGTTGTCGGAACTAACTATGGCTACACCTTC,CSVVGTNYGYTF
TRBJ2-1,TRBD2,many,TRBV5-1,TGCGCCAGCAGCTTGGCTAGCGGGGGGGCGGATGAGCAGTTCTTC,CASSLASGGADEQFF
TRBJ1-1,-,-,TRBV10-3,TGTGCCATCGCAGAAAACCTCAGCACTGAAGCTTTCTTT,CAIAENLSTEAFF
TRBJ1-3,-,-,TRBV9,TGTGCCAGCAGCGTAGATCAGGGATCCTCTGGAAACACCATATATTTT,CASSVDQGSSGNTIYF
TRBJ2-3,-,many,TRBV10-3,TGTGCCATCAATGTGAGAAGCAACCCAGATACGCAGTATTTT,CAINVRSNPDTQYF
TRBJ1-2,-,few,TRBV6-6,TGTGCCAGCAGTTACTCGATGGGGGCGCGAGGCTACACCTTC,CASSYSMGARGYTF
TRBJ1-2,-,few,TRBV11-2,TGTGCCAGCAGCTTAAGGGGGAACCCGATCTATGGCTACACCTTC,CASSLRGNPIYGYTF
TRBJ1-6,-,few,TRBV10-3,TGTGCCATCAGCGCCGCTAATTCACCCCTCCACTTT,CAISAANSPLHF
TRBJ2-2,-,-,TRBV29-1,TGCAGCGCGGCACAGCGTTACTCAAACACCGGGGAGCTGTTTTTT,CSAAQRYSNTGELFF
TRBJ2-2,-,-,TRBV12-3/TRBV12-4,TGTGCCTCTGGTGCGGTTGAGAACACCGGGGAGCTGTTTTTT,CASGAVENTGELFF
TRBJ2-1,-,few,TRBV19,TGTGCCAGTAGTATAGATGCGGGGGCGACCTACAATGAGCAGTTCTTC,CASSIDAGATYNEQFF
TRBJ2-1,-,few,TRBV9,TGTGCCAGCAGCGTAGGAGGTGGCAATGAGCAGTTCTTC,CASSVGGGNEQFF
TRBJ2-5,-,-,TRBV5-1,TGCGCCAGCACCTCACAGCCCCAAGAGACCCAGTACTTC,CASTSQPQETQYF
TRBJ2-7,TRBD1,-,TRBV27,TGTGCCAGCAGTATCCAGACAGGGGGCTCCTACGAGCAGTACTTC,CASSIQTGGSYEQYF
TRBJ2-3,TRBD1,few,TRBV9,TGTGCCAGCAGCTCAGGAGGACAGGGAATGACAGATACGCAGTATTTT,CASSSGGQGMTDTQYF
TRBJ2-2,TRBD1,-,TRBV12-3/TRBV12-4,TGTGCCAGCAGTTTAAACGCAGGGGGAGTTGCCGGGGAGCTGTTTTTT,CASSLNAGGVAGELFF
TRBJ2-2,-,few,TRBV6-5,TGTGCCAGCAGTTACTCGAACGCCGGGGTGGCCGGGGAGCTGTTTTTT,CASSYSNAGVAGELFF
TRBJ2-7,TRBD2,few,TRBV4-2,TGTGCCAGCAGCCCCCAGGCGCTAGCGGGGGACTCCTACGAGCAGTACTTC,CASSPQALAGDSYEQYF
TRBJ2-5,-,few,TRBV5-1,TGCGCCAGCAGCCGGACAGCTGAGACCCAGTACTTC,CASSRTAETQYF
TRBJ2-2,-,few,TRBV28,TGTGCCAGCAGTCGAGTTGCTTCCACCCTGACCGGGGAGCTGTTTTTT,CASSRVASTLTGELFF
TRBJ2-1,TRBD2,few,TRBV20-1,TGCAGTGCTAGCATGACTAGCGGGGGGGACAATGAGCAGTTCTTC,CSASMTSGGDNEQFF
TRBJ2-1,TRBD2,few,TRBV9,TGTGCCAGCAGCGGCCCGGGACTAGCGCACCGTGAGCAGTTCTTC,CASSGPGLAHREQFF
TRBJ2-3,-,few,TRBV9,TGTGCCAGCAGCGTCGGGGACTCCATCACAGATACGCAGTATTTT,CASSVGDSITDTQYF
TRBJ2-5,TRBD2,-,TRBV7-6,TGTGCCAGCAGCCCCCAGCGGGGAGAAGAGACCCAGTACTTC,CASSPQRGEETQYF
TRBJ2-3,-,many,TRBV4-1,TGCGCCAGCAGCCAAGGAGGGTTGGAAGATACGCAGTATTTT,CASSQGGLEDTQYF
TRBJ2-1,TRBD2,-,TRBV12-3/TRBV12-4,TGTGCCAGCAGTGGCACTAGCGGACTTTACAATGAGCAGTTCTTC,CASSGTSGLYNEQFF
TRBJ2-5,-,-,TRBV7-2,TGTGCCAGCAGCTTAGGAAACAGGGGGGGAGAGACCCAGTACTTC,CASSLGNRGGETQYF
TRBJ2-2,TRBD2,-,TRBV10-1,TGCGCCAGCAGTGTGACTAGCGGGGGCCGAAACACCGGGGAGCTGTTTTTT,CASSVTSGGRNTGELFF
TRBJ2-5,-,-,TRBV10-3,TGTGCCATCAGTGAAGGGGGGGCAGTGTACCAAGAGACCCAGTACTTC,CAISEGGAVYQETQYF
TRBJ2-7,-,-,TRBV7-6,TGTGCCAGCAGCTTACGGGGTACAGGCTCCTACGAGCAGTACTTC,CASSLRGTGSYEQYF
TRBJ2-6,TRBD2,-,TRBV5-1,TGCGCCAGCAACCCTAGCGGGGGGGCCCGAGGGGCCAACGTCCTGACTTTC,CASNPSGGARGANVLTF
TRBJ1-1,TRBD1,few,TRBV7-8,TGTGCCAGCAGCATCCAACCGGGACAGGGGACCACTGAAGCTTTCTTT,CASSIQPGQGTTEAFF
TRBJ2-7,-,-,TRBV18,TGTGCCAGCTCACCGGGCCCGCCCTCCGAGCAGTACTTC,CASSPGPPSEQYF
TRBJ2-5,-,-,TRBV7-6,TGTGCCAGCAGCGGGGACTGGGGGGAGACCCAGTACTTC,CASSGDWGETQYF
TRBJ1-2,-,few,TRBV12-3/TRBV12-4,TGTGCCAGCAGTTGGTGGTCTCTCTATGGCTACACCTTC,CASSWWSLYGYTF
TRBJ1-1,-,-,TRBV10-3,TGTGCCATCAGAGGGACATCGAACACTGAAGCTTTCTTT,CAIRGTSNTEAFF
TRBJ1-6,-,-,TRBV9,TGTGCCAGCAGCGTAGGAAGGGCAGAAAATTCACCCCTCCACTTT,CASSVGRAENSPLHF
TRBJ2-3,-,few,TRBV3-1,TGTGCCAGCAGCCCCCGGGCGAACACAGATACGCAGTATTTT,CASSPRANTDTQYF